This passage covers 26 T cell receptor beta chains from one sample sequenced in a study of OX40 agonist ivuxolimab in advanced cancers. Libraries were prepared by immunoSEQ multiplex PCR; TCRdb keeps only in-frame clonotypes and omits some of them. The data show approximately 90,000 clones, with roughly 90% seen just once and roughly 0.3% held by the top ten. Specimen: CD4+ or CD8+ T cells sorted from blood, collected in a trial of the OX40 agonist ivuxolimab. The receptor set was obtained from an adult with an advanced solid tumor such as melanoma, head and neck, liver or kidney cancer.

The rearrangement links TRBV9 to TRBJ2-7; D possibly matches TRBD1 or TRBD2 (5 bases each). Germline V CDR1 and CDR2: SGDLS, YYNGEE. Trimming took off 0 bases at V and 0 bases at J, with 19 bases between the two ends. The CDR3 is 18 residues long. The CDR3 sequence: CASSVGMSGLGVSYEQYF. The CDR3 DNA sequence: TGTGCCAGCAGCGTAGGAATGTCGGGGCTCGGGGTCTCCTACGAGCAGTACTTC.

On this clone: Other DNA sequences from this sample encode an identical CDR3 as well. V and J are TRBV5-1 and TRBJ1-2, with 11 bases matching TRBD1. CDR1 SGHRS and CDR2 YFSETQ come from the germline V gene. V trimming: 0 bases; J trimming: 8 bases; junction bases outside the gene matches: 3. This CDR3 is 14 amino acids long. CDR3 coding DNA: TGCGCCAGCAGCTTGGTAGGGACAGGGGGAGGCTACACCTTC. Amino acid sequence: CASSLVGTGGGYTF.

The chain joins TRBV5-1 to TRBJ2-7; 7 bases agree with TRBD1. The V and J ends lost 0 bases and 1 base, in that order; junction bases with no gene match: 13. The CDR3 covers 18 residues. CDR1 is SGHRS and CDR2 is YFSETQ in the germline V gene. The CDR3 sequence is CASSLAGNRGPMSYEQYF. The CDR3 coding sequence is TGCGCCAGCAGCTTGGCCGGTAATAGGGGGCCAATGTCCTACGAGCAGTACTTC.

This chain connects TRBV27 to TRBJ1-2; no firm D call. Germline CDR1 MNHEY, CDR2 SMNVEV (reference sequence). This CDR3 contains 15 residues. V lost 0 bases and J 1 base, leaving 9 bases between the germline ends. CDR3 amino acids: CASSLSGPNNYGYTF. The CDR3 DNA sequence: TGTGCCAGCAGTTTATCCGGGCCTAATAACTATGGCTACACCTTC.

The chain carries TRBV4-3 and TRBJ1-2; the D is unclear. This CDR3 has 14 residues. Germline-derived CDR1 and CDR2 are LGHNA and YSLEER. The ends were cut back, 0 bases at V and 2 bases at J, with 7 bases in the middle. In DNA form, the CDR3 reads TGCGCCAGCAGCCAAGATTCAGTCAACTATGGCTACACCTTC. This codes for CASSQDSVNYGYTF.

CDR3 DNA sequence: TGTGCCAGCAGCTCGCCCGGGGCAGTTACAGATACGCAGTATTTT. Its translation is CASSSPGAVTDTQYF. The chain joins TRBV5-4 to TRBJ2-3; D possibly uses TRBD1 or TRBD2 (5 bases each). V lost 3 bases to trimming and J lost 3 bases, with 14 bases between them. Germline assignment: CDR1 SGHNT and CDR2 YYREEE (reference sequence). The CDR3 has 15 residues.

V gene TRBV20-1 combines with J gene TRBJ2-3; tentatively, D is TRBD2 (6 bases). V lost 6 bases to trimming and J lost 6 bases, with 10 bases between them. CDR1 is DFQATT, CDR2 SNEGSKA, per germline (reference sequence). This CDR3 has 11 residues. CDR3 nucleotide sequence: TGCAGTGCCGTACGGGGGGATACGCAGTATTTT. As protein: CSAVRGDTQYF.

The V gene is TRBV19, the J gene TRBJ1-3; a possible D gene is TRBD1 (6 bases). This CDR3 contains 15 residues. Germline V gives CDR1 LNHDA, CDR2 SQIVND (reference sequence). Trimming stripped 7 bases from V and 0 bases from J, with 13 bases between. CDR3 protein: CASKPEGGSGNTIYF. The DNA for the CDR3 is TGTGCCAGTAAGCCCGAGGGGGGCTCTGGAAACACCATATATTTT.

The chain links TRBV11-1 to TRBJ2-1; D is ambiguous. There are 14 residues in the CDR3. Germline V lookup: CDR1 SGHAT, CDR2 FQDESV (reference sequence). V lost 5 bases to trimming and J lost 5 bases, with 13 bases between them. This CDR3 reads CASSTWDADNEQFF. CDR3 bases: TGTGCCAGCAGCACGTGGGATGCGGACAATGAGCAGTTCTTC.

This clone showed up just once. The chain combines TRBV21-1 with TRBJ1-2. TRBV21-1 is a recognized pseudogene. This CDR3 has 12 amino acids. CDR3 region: CASSMAGYGYTF. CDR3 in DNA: TGTGCCAGCAGCATGGCGGGCTATGGCTACACCTTC.

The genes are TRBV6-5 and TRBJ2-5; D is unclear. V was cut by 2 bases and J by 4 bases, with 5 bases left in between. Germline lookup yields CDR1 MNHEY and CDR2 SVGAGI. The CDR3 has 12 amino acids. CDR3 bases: TGTGCCAGCAGTTACGTCGGAGAGACCCAGTACTTC. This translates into CASSYVGETQYF.

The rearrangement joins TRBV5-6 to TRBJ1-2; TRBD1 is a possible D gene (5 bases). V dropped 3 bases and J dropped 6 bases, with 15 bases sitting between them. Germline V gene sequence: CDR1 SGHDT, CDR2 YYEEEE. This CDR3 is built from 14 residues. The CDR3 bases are TGTGCCAGCAGCTACCTCCCGGGGGAAGATGGCTACACCTTC. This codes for CASSYLPGEDGYTF.

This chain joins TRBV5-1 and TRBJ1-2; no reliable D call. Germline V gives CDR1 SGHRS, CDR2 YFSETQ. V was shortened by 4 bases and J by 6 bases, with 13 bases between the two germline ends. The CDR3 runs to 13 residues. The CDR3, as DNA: TGCGCCAGCAGCCCCCGGGTTGGAGATGGCTACACCTTC. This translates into CASSPRVGDGYTF.

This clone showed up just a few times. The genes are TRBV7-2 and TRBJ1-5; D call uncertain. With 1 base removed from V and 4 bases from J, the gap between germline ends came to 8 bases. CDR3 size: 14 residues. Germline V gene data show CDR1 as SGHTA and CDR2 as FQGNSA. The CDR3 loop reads CASSLDRVNQPQHF. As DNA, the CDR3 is TGTGCCAGCAGCTTAGACAGAGTAAATCAGCCCCAGCATTTT.

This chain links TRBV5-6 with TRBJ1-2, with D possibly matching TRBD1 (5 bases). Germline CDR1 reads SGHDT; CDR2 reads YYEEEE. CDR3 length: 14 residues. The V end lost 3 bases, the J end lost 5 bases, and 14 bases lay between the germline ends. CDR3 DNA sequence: TGTGCCAGCAGCTCGGGAGGGGTTGGGTATGGCTACACCTTC. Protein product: CASSSGGVGYGYTF.

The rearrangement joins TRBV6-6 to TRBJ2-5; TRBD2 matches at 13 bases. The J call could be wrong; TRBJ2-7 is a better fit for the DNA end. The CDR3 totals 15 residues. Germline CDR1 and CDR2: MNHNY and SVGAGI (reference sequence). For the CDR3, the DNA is TGTGCCAGCAGTTACGGACTAGCGGGGGACGACGAGCAGTACTTC. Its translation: CASSYGLAGDDEQYF.

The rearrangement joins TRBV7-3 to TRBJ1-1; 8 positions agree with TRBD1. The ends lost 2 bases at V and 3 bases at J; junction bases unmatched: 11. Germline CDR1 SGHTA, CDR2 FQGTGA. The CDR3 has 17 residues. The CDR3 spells CASSLRQGAVIDTEAFF. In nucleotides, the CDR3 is TGTGCCAGCAGCTTACGCCAGGGGGCGGTAATAGACACTGAAGCTTTCTTT.

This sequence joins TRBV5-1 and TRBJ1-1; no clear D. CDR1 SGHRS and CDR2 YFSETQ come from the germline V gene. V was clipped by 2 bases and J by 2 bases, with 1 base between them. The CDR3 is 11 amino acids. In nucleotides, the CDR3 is TGCGCCAGCAGCTTTAACACTGAAGCTTTCTTT. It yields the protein CASSFNTEAFF.

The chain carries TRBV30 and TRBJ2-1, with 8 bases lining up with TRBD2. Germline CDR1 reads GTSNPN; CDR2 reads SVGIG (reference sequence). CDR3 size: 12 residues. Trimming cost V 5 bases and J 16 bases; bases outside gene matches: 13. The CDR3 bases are TGTGCCTGGGCCCGGGGGGGCCGTGAGCGATTCTTC. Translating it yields CAWARGGRERFF.

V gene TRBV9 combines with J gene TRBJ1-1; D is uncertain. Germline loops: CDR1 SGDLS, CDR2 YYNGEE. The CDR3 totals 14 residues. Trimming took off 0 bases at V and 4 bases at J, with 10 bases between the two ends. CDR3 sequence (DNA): TGTGCCAGCAGCGTAGAGGGTATAGGCACTGAAGCTTTCTTT. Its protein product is CASSVEGIGTEAFF. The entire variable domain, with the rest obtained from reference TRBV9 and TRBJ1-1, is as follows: DSGVTQTPKHLITATGQRVTLRCSPRSGDLSVYWYQQSLDQGLQFLIQYYNGEERAKGNILERFSAQQFPDLHSELNLSSLELGDSALYFCASSVEGIGTEAFFGQGTRLTVV.

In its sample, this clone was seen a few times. Here the CDR3 reads CASSQGMVRTGTRDTEAFF. In nucleotides, the CDR3 is TGCGCCAGCAGCCAAGGGATGGTCAGGACAGGTACGCGGGACACTGAAGCTTTCTTT. The chain has TRBV4-1 and TRBJ1-1; 7 bases match TRBD1. Germline assignment: CDR1 MGHRA and CDR2 YSYEKL. There are 19 residues in the CDR3. V gave up 1 base and J gave up 3 bases; unmatched junction bases: 17.

The CDR3 region has the DNA TGTGCCACCAGCAGAGATATTCGGGGGGCGTATACAGATACGCAGTATTTT. As protein: CATSRDIRGAYTDTQYF. This chain links TRBV15 with TRBJ2-3; perhaps TRBD2 as D (7 bases). CDR1 and CDR2 from the germline V gene are LNHNV and YYDKDF (reference sequence). With 0 bases removed from V and 3 bases from J, the gap between germline ends came to 16 bases. This CDR3 has 17 amino acids.

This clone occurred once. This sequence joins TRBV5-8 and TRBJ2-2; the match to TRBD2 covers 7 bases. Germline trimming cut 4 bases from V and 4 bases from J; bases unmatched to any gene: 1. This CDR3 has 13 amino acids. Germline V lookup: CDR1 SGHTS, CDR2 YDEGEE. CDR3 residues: CASSREATGELFF. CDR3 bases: TGTGCCAGCAGCCGGGAGGCCACCGGGGAGCTGTTTTTT.

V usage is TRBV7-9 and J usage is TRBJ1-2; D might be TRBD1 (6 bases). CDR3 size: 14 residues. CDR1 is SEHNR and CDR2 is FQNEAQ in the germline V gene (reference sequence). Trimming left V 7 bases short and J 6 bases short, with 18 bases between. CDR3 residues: CASTLTQGLDGYTF. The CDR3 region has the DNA TGTGCCAGCACCCTTACACAGGGTTTGGATGGCTACACCTTC.

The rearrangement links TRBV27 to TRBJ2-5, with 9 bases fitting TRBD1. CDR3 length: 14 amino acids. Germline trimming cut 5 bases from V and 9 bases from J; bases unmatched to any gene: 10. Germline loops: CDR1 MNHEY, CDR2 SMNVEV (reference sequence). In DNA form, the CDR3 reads TGTGCCAGCAGTCCTTTTCGGACAGGGGCCTCCCAGTACTTC. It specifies CASSPFRTGASQYF.

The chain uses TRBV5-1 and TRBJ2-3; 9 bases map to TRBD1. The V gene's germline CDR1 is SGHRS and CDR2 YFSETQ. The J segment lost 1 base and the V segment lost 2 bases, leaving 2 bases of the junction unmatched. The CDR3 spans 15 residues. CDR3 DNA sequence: TGCGCCAGCAGCTTAGGGGACAGGGGCACAGATACGCAGTATTTT. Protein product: CASSLGDRGTDTQYF.